The 22 T cell receptor beta chains presented below share a single source sample, sequenced in a study of T cells after posttransplantation cyclophosphamide. Sequencing used immunoSEQ multiplex PCR; TCRdb keeps in-frame clones, though not all of them. The table shows about 46,000 clones, with roughly 92% occurring only once. Material: PBMCs. The source is a woman in her forties or fifties in good health and a related stem cell transplant donor.

This chain connects TRBV19 to TRBJ1-4, with 8 bases identical to TRBD1. The V segment lost 3 bases and the J segment 5 bases; nucleotides outside the gene matches: 8. The CDR3 is 16 residues long. Germline V gives CDR1 LNHDA, CDR2 SQIVND (reference sequence). This chain's CDR3 is CASSIRQGARNEKLFF. The CDR3 nucleotides are TGTGCCAGTAGTATTAGGCAGGGGGCGCGGAATGAAAAACTGTTTTTT.

J is TRBJ2-5 and V is TRBV6-1; TRBD1 matches at 9 bases. The end of the DNA fits TRBJ2-7 better, so the J call may be wrong. Germline CDR1 reads MNHNS; CDR2 reads SASEGT. The CDR3 spans 14 residues. CDR3 loop: CASSSDRGNYEQYF. CDR3 bases: TGTGCCAGCAGTTCGGACAGGGGAAACTACGAGCAGTACTTC.

The chain is built from TRBV5-1 and TRBJ2-1; 8 nucleotides line up with TRBD1. V dropped 0 bases and J dropped 6; count of bases not matched to a gene: 11. The CDR3 is 17 residues long. Germline V gives CDR1 SGHRS, CDR2 YFSETQ. The CDR3 here is CASSLAGGDLLGNEQFF. In nucleotides, the CDR3 is TGCGCCAGCAGCTTGGCAGGGGGCGACCTACTAGGCAATGAGCAGTTCTTC.

The chain has TRBV7-6 and TRBJ2-1; 11 bases line up with TRBD2. From germline, CDR1 is SGHVS and CDR2 FNYEAQ. The CDR3 is 16 residues long. V lost 7 bases and J lost 0; bases outside the gene matches: 5. The CDR3 nucleotides read TGTGCCAGCATCCGACTAGCGGGGAGCTCCTACAATGAGCAGTTCTTC. Residues: CASIRLAGSSYNEQFF.

The V gene is TRBV27, the J gene TRBJ1-6, with TRBD1 as a possible D gene (5 bases). The CDR3 has 20 residues. V lost 3 bases and J 9 bases, leaving 30 bases between the germline ends. Germline lookup yields CDR1 MNHEY and CDR2 SMNVEV (reference sequence). DNA of the CDR3: TGTGCCAGCAGTTTTGGGGGGGGTGGTGCCGAAAGGGGATCTCGTTCACCCCTCCACTTT. It translates to CASSFGGGGAERGSRSPLHF.

The chain carries TRBV14 and TRBJ2-1; 7 bases fit TRBD2. The CDR3 sequence is 17 residues long. The germline gives CDR1 SGHDN, CDR2 FVKESK. Trimming removed 0 bases from V and 3 bases from J; junction bases left unmatched: 8. Here the CDR3 DNA reads TGTGCCAGCAGCCAAGATGTCGCGGGGGACTACTACAATGAGCAGTTCTTC. This codes for CASSQDVAGDYYNEQFF.

The rearrangement uses TRBV7-2 and TRBJ2-2; D is unclear. CDR1 and CDR2 from the germline V gene are SGHTA and FQGNSA. This CDR3 region has 15 residues. The V end lost 2 bases, the J end lost 4 bases, and 11 bases lay between the germline ends. The DNA for the CDR3 is TGTGCCAGCAGCTTATTCGAACTGCCCACCGGGGAGCTGTTTTTT. Encoded protein: CASSLFELPTGELFF.

Here the CDR3 reads CASSSTGRAGNTIYF. In DNA form, the CDR3 reads TGTGCCAGCAGTTCTACAGGGAGAGCTGGAAACACCATATATTTT. V is TRBV11-2 and J is TRBJ1-3; D may be TRBD1 (6 bases). V shed 6 bases and J shed 2 bases, with 14 bases lying between them. CDR1 and CDR2 (germline): SGHAT, FQNNGV. The CDR3 has 15 residues.

As DNA, the CDR3 is TGTGCCAGCAGCTTGGTAAGGGGTGGTGAAGCTTTCTTT. This encodes CASSLVRGGEAFF. The V gene is TRBV5-6, the J gene TRBJ1-1, with a possible D match to TRBD1 (5 bases). The CDR3 is 13 amino acids. Looked up from germline, CDR1 is SGHDT and CDR2 is YYEEEE. V shed 0 bases and J shed 7 bases, with 10 bases lying between them.

The chain links TRBV7-8 to TRBJ1-1; TRBD1 aligns across 7 bases. V trimming: 5 bases; J trimming: 3 bases; junction bases outside the gene matches: 6. The CDR3 runs to 14 residues. The V gene's germline CDR1 is SGHVS and CDR2 FQNEAQ. CDR3 sequence: CASSATGSDTEAFF. CDR3 nucleotides: TGTGCCAGCAGCGCGACAGGGTCGGACACTGAAGCTTTCTTT.

This chain links TRBV5-5 with TRBJ2-7; 9 bases are shared with TRBD1. V lost 4 bases and J lost 0; bases outside the gene matches: 17. The CDR3 runs 19 residues. Per germline, CDR1 SGHKS and CDR2 YYEKEE (reference sequence). CDR3: CASSPAPGQGLRSSYEQYF. The CDR3 DNA sequence: TGTGCCAGCAGCCCGGCTCCGGGACAGGGCCTGAGGAGCTCCTACGAGCAGTACTTC. The full variable domain, in which reference TRBV5-5 and TRBJ2-7 provide the parts outside the CDR3, is DAGVTQSPTHLIKTRGQQVTLRCSPISGHKSVSWYQQVLGQGPQFIFQYYEKEERGRGNFPDRFSARQFPNYSSELNVNALLLGDSALYLCASSPAPGQGLRSSYEQYFGPGTRLTVT.

J is TRBJ1-5 and V is TRBV2; D gene ambiguous. The CDR3 is 19 amino acids. Germline V gene sequence: CDR1 SNHLY, CDR2 FYNNEI. V was trimmed by 5 bases and J by 0 bases, leaving 23 bases between them. The CDR3 sequence: CASSPRLSTSGYSNQPQHF. The CDR3 DNA reads TGTGCCAGCAGTCCCCGCCTTTCTACCTCGGGATATAGCAATCAGCCCCAGCATTTT.

J is TRBJ2-3 and V is TRBV28; 7 bases fit TRBD2. Germline loops: CDR1 MDHEN, CDR2 SYDVKM. V trimming: 8 bases; J trimming: 6 bases; junction bases outside the gene matches: 11. The CDR3 runs 14 residues. The CDR3 here is CASRGDSFSDTQYF. The CDR3 DNA is TGTGCCAGCCGGGGGGACTCCTTCTCCGATACGCAGTATTTT.

The chain combines TRBV19 with TRBJ2-3; TRBD2 agrees at 9 bases. In germline, CDR1 is LNHDA, CDR2 SQIVND (reference sequence). V lost 8 bases to trimming and J lost 4 bases; unmatched junction nucleotides: 10. The CDR3 length is 15 residues. The CDR3 spells CASASFAGGPDTQYF. The CDR3 DNA reads as TGTGCCAGTGCGAGTTTCGCGGGGGGGCCAGATACGCAGTATTTT.

This clone appeared once. The V call is TRBV4-2, the J call TRBJ1-2, with unresolved D. The V gene lost 1 base and the J gene lost 8 bases, with 11 bases spanning the gap. Germline CDR1 LGHNA, CDR2 YNFKEQ. The CDR3 length is 13 residues. The CDR3 loop is CASSQAVAYGYTF. The CDR3 nucleotides are TGTGCCAGCAGCCAAGCCGTCGCGTACGGCTACACCTTC.

V and J are TRBV11-2 and TRBJ1-1, with 7 nucleotides matching TRBD1. V shed 4 bases, J shed 4 bases, and the junction held 0 bases outside the gene matches. The CDR3 runs 12 residues. Germline values: CDR1 SGHAT, CDR2 FQNNGV. The CDR3: CASSSGGTEAFF. The CDR3 nucleotides are TGTGCCAGCAGCTCAGGGGGCACTGAAGCTTTCTTT.

This sequence joins TRBV19 and TRBJ1-5, with 9 bases lining up with TRBD1. The V gene end was trimmed by 6 bases and the J gene end by 3 bases; junction bases not matched to a gene: 3. CDR3 size: 14 residues. Germline CDR1 LNHDA, CDR2 SQIVND (reference sequence). The CDR3 region is CASSRTGDNQPQHF. The CDR3 nucleotides are TGTGCCAGTAGCCGGACAGGGGACAATCAGCCCCAGCATTTT.

The genes are TRBV6-1 and TRBJ2-3, with 7 bases fitting TRBD2. The CDR3 extends over 15 amino acids. V lost 4 bases and J lost 1; bases outside the gene matches: 5. Germline V gives CDR1 MNHNS, CDR2 SASEGT. CDR3 bases: TGTGCCAGCAGTGGGGGAGGGGTTGGCACAGATACGCAGTATTTT. Amino acid sequence: CASSGGGVGTDTQYF.

The gene calls are TRBV2 and TRBJ2-2; TRBD1 might be the D (7 bases). The CDR3 spans 14 residues. The V and J ends lost 9 bases and 3 bases respectively, with 14 bases between them. CDR1 SNHLY and CDR2 FYNNEI come from the germline V gene. CDR3 region: CASVAGQHTGELFF. The CDR3 DNA is TGTGCCAGTGTCGCGGGACAGCACACCGGGGAGCTGTTTTTT. The whole variable domain, remainder taken from reference TRBV2 and TRBJ2-2, is EPEVTQTPSHQVTQMGQEVILRCVPISNHLYFYWYRQILGQKVEFLVSFYNNEISEKSEIFDDQFSVERPDGSNFTLKIRSTKLEDSAMYFCASVAGQHTGELFFGEGSRLTVL.

The genes are TRBV5-1 and TRBJ2-5; TRBD1 matches 9 bases. Germline V lookup: CDR1 SGHRS, CDR2 YFSETQ. CDR3 length: 14 residues. Unmatched junction bases numbered 1, after V lost 2 bases and J lost 2 bases. The CDR3 loop is CASSLQGAQETQYF. CDR3 sequence (DNA): TGCGCCAGCAGCTTACAGGGGGCGCAAGAGACCCAGTACTTC.

The V and J genes are TRBV30 and TRBJ2-7, with 12 positions matching TRBD1. The V gene end was trimmed by 2 bases and the J gene end by 7 bases; junction bases not matched to a gene: 9. Looked up from germline, CDR1 is GTSNPN and CDR2 is SVGIG (reference sequence). This CDR3 is 15 amino acids long. The CDR3 spells CAWSLPGQGAREQYF. Written as DNA, the CDR3 is TGTGCCTGGAGTCTTCCGGGACAGGGGGCGCGGGAGCAGTACTTC.

This chain links TRBV11-3 with TRBJ2-1, with 9 bases identical to TRBD2. CDR3 length: 16 residues. Per germline, CDR1 SGHNT and CDR2 YENEEA. V lost 2 bases to trimming and J lost 8 bases; unmatched junction nucleotides: 10. The CDR3 spells CASSLYAGGDVDEQFF. In nucleotides, the CDR3 is TGTGCCAGCAGCTTATACGCGGGAGGGGATGTGGATGAGCAGTTCTTC.